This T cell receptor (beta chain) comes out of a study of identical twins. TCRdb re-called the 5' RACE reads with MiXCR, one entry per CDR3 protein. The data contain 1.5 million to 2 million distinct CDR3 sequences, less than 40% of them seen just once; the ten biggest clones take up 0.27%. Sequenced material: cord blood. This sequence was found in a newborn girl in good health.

The CDR3 DNA follows: TGTGCCAGAAACCGAGGGGACAGCGAAAACATTCAGTACTTC. Its protein is CARNRGDSENIQYF. This sequence joins TRBV14 and TRBJ2-4; 7 bases line up with TRBD1. Trimming cost V 9 bases and J 5 bases; bases outside gene matches: 10. CDR1 and CDR2 from the germline V gene are SGHDN and FVKESK. This CDR3 is 14 amino acids long.